This TCR beta chain derives from a study of cytomegalovirus exposure and HLA in healthy donors. With 6 bases removed from V and 3 bases from J, the gap between germline ends came to 9 bases. CDR1 and CDR2 (germline): MNHEY, SVGAGI. The CDR3 has 12 residues. This PCR relied on a set of 60 Vbeta primers and 13 Jbeta primers. Some clones are missing from TCRdb's copy, which holds only in-frame ones; the method was immunoSEQ multiplex PCR. The sample includes 150,000 to 200,000 clones, around 80% seen only once; the top ten take roughly 6.3%. The chain carries TRBV6-5 and TRBJ2-7, with D unresolved. This receptor was obtained from a male donor in good health and CMV-seropositive. What was sequenced was PBMCs. This CDR3 reads CASRRSIYEQYF. CDR3 coding DNA: TGTGCCAGCAGACGGAGCATCTACGAGCAGTACTTC.